A selection of T cell receptor beta chains follows, all from one sample in a study of cytomegalovirus exposure and HLA in healthy donors. Clones were sequenced by immunoSEQ multiplex PCR, and TCRdb holds only the in-frame ones, with some missing. Its table records about 55,000 clones. Source material: PBMCs. The receptors come from a man aged 50 to 59 in good health and CMV-seropositive. CDR3s include the opening cysteine and the closing phenylalanine or tryptophan. Each record gives: V gene, CDR3 protein.

TRBV7-6 CASSSQGAVTEAFF
TRBV6-5 CASSIGVSGGYTF
TRBV18 CASSPSMEGTEAFF
TRBV6-6 CASSPRTGMEKTQYF
TRBV28 CASSLGGDTQYF
TRBV4-1 CASSQNWAGELFF
TRBV5-1 CASSLTDWKETQYF
TRBV4-1 CASSQDRGTGGEQYF
TRBV19 CAAGTGAPQETQYF
TRBV7-2 CASSTRSGGRADKQYF
TRBV20-1 CSGGSASPQYF
TRBV2 CASSLGGGKNEQYF
TRBV7-2 CASSLSSYEQYF
TRBV15 CATRADRVAGYTF
TRBV18 CASSLRGGEQYF
TRBV18 CASSSEGGYTF
TRBV27 CASSIGQGRQPQHF
TRBV6-5 CASSYYLAGSTDTQYF
TRBV18 CASSPYPHSGSGNQPQHF
TRBV28 CASTGRDRPREQYF
TRBV6-5 CASSYSYSYTGELFF
TRBV5-6 CASSLAAGAAYEQYF
TRBV19 CASRIEDRANYGYTF
TRBV10-3 CAISESAYEQYF
TRBV18 CASSPRGDGQPQHF
TRBV4-1 CASSLGTGGRMNTEAFF
TRBV10-3 CAISESSGGPGIQYF
TRBV29-1 CSVEETPGQGSYTEAFF
TRBV5-1 CASSWAGSTDTQYF
TRBV7-2 CASSFGQGYEQYF
TRBV4-1 CASSLTGGSSYEQYF
TRBV2 CASSTGGTFYNEQFF
TRBV9 CASSVGASGGTGELFF
TRBV19 CASNPGQGVEKLFF
TRBV9 CASSVGGYTEAFF